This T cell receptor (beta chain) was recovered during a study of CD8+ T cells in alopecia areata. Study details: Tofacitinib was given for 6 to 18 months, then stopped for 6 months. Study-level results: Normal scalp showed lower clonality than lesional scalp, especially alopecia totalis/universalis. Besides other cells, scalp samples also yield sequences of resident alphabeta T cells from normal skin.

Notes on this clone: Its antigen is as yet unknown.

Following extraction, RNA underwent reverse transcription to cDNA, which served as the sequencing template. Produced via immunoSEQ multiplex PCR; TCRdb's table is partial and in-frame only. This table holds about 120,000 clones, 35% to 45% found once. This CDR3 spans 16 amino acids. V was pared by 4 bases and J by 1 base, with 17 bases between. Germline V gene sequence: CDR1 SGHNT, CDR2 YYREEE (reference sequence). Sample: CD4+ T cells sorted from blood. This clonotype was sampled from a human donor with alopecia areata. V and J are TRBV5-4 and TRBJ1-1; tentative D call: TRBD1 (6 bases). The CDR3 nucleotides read TGTGCCAGCAGCAACTACAGGGTGCGCCAGAACACTGAAGCTTTCTTT. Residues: CASSNYRVRQNTEAFF.